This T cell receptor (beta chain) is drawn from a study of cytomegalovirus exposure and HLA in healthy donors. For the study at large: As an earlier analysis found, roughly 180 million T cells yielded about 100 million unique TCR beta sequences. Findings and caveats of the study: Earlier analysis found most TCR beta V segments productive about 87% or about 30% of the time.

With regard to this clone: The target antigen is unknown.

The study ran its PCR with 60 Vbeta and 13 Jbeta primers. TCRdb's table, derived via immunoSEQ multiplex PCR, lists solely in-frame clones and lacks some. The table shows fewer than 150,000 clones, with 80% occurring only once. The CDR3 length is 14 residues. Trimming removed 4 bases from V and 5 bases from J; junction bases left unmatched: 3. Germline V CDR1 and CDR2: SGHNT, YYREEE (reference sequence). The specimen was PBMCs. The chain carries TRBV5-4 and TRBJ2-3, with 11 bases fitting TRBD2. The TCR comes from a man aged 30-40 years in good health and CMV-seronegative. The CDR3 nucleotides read TGTGCCAGCAGCCCACTAGCGGGAGAAGATACGCAGTATTTT. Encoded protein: CASSPLAGEDTQYF.